Each of the 26 T cell receptor beta chains below was sequenced from the same sample in a study of vaccination effects on CD4 cells after COVID-19. Method: immunoSEQ multiplex PCR; TCRdb's copy keeps in-frame clones and lacks some. The data contain about 66,000 clones, over 70% of them singletons. CD4+ T cell isolation took place after approximately 11 days of culture. Participants each got two BNT162b2 or mRNA-1273 vaccine doses. Antigens of these TCRs are unknown. This material consisted of CD4+ T cells from PBMCs cultured without peptide, taken after COVID-19 vaccination. The receptor source for this set is a human donor who received a COVID-19 vaccine.

The chain combines TRBV10-3 with TRBJ1-2; D not resolved. CDR1 and CDR2 (germline): ENHRY, SYGVKD. The germline V and J ends were trimmed by 4 bases and 1 base, with 10 bases remaining between them. The CDR3 is 14 residues long. CDR3 bases: TGTGCCATCAGTGCTGAGACGGATAACTATGGCTACACCTTC. Amino acid sequence: CAISAETDNYGYTF.

The rearrangement joins TRBV6-6 to TRBJ2-3; D is unclear. The V gene lost 0 bases and the J gene lost 3 bases, with 13 bases spanning the gap. Germline-derived CDR1 and CDR2 are MNHNY and SVGAGI (reference sequence). This CDR3 is built from 16 residues. In nucleotides, the CDR3 is TGTGCCAGCAGTTACTCTCGGAAGGTGGGGACAGATACGCAGTATTTT. As protein: CASSYSRKVGTDTQYF.

J is TRBJ2-4 and V is TRBV20-1; a weak D match, TRBD2 (5 bases). The length of the CDR3 is 13 residues. V gave up 3 bases and J gave up 0 bases, with 6 bases separating them. Germline CDR1 and CDR2: DFQATT and SNEGSKA (reference sequence). The CDR3 loop reads CSASEGAKNIQYF. In DNA, the CDR3 is TGCAGTGCTAGTGAGGGAGCCAAAAACATTCAGTACTTC.

There are a few counts of this clone. This chain joins TRBV9 and TRBJ1-1; D is unclear. Trimming stripped 0 bases from V and 1 base from J, with 7 bases between. Looked up from germline, CDR1 is SGDLS and CDR2 is YYNGEE. This CDR3 has 14 residues. Here the CDR3 reads CASSVVRGNTEAFF. The CDR3 nucleotides read TGTGCCAGCAGCGTAGTTCGGGGGAACACTGAAGCTTTCTTT.

The J gene is TRBJ1-5, the V gene TRBV10-2, with 8 bases fitting TRBD1. The CDR3 consists of 14 residues. Per the germline V gene, CDR1 is WSHSY and CDR2 is SAAADI. With V trimmed by 9 bases and J by 2 bases, 6 bases remained unmatched. In DNA form, the CDR3 reads TGCGCCAGTAGGTGGGGACAGGGCAATCAGCCCCAGCATTTT. It translates to CASRWGQGNQPQHF.

This clone was detected only a few times. The chain couples TRBV5-8 to TRBJ2-5; D remains ambiguous. This CDR3 has 15 amino acids. The V end was cut by 4 bases, the J end by 2 bases, with 15 bases between. CDR1 is SGHTS, CDR2 YDEGEE, per germline. The CDR3 DNA is TGTGCCAGCAGCCCGGTAGGCCAGCCACAAGAGACCCAGTACTTC. This codes for CASSPVGQPQETQYF.

This clone was detected only a few times. The chain is built from TRBV5-6 and TRBJ2-2; D is unclear. CDR3 length: 14 amino acids. With 0 bases removed from V and 5 bases from J, the gap between germline ends came to 8 bases. Per germline, CDR1 SGHDT and CDR2 YYEEEE. CDR3 sequence reads: CASSLVAGTGELFF. CDR3 DNA: TGTGCCAGCAGCTTGGTTGCTGGGACCGGGGAGCTGTTTTTT.

The chain employs TRBV6-5 and TRBJ1-1; 8 nucleotides line up with TRBD1. Trimming at V came to 4 bases and at J to 4 bases, leaving 11 bases not matched to a gene. CDR3 length: 16 amino acids. CDR1 and CDR2 (germline): MNHEY, SVGAGI. CDR3 sequence (DNA): TGTGCCAGCAGTTCCTGGGGCAGGGGGCTGAGCACTGAAGCTTTCTTT. Translating gives CASSSWGRGLSTEAFF.

This chain joins TRBV5-4 and TRBJ1-5; D not resolved. This CDR3 is 16 amino acids long. Trimming shortened V by 1 base and J by 1 base, and 12 bases separated the two germline ends. Per the germline V gene, CDR1 is SGHNT and CDR2 is YYREEE (reference sequence). CDR3 in amino acids: CASSLSPGGSNQPQHF. The CDR3 DNA is TGTGCCAGCAGCTTGAGCCCAGGTGGGAGCAATCAGCCCCAGCATTTT.

V and J are TRBV18 and TRBJ2-7; TRBD1 matches 7 bases. V dropped 6 bases and J dropped 1; count of bases not matched to a gene: 3. This CDR3 is built from 13 residues. Germline V lookup: CDR1 KGHSH, CDR2 LQKENI. The DNA for the CDR3 is TGTGCCAGCTCGACAGGGATTTCCTACGAGCAGTACGTC. Translating gives CASSTGISYEQYV.

This clone has only a few counts. The V call is TRBV7-9, the J call TRBJ2-5, with D perhaps assigned TRBD1 or TRBD2 (6 bases each). The CDR3 length is 15 residues. Germline assignment: CDR1 SEHNR and CDR2 FQNEAQ (reference sequence). The CDR3 spells CATGLGGPTQETQYF. In DNA, the CDR3 is TGTGCTACTGGCCTAGGGGGGCCTACCCAAGAGACCCAGTACTTC.

V and J are TRBV19 and TRBJ2-1, with D perhaps TRBD1 (5 bases). The germline CDR1 and CDR2 sequences are LNHDA and SQIVND (reference sequence). The ends were cut back, 2 bases at V and 0 bases at J, with 17 bases in the middle. CDR3 length: 18 residues. The chain's CDR3 is CASSIRGPDRSSYNEQFF. In nucleotides, the CDR3 is TGTGCCAGTAGTATAAGGGGTCCGGATAGAAGCTCCTACAATGAGCAGTTCTTC.

The V and J genes are TRBV19 and TRBJ2-1; 14 positions match TRBD2. The CDR3 has 17 amino acids. CDR1 LNHDA and CDR2 SQIVND come from the germline V gene (reference sequence). J lost 7 bases, V lost 5 bases, and 10 bases had no gene match. In DNA form, the CDR3 reads TGTGCCAGTAGTCAGACTAGCGGGGGGGGGTTGCGTAATGAGCAGTTCTTC. This encodes CASSQTSGGGLRNEQFF. The variable domain in full, completed from reference TRBV19 and TRBJ2-1, reads DGGITQSPKYLFRKEGQNVTLSCEQNLNHDAMYWYRQDPGQGLRLIYYSQIVNDFQKGDIAEGYSVSREKKESFPLTVTSAQKNPTAFYLCASSQTSGGGLRNEQFFGPGTRLTVL.

In this sample, this clone turned up a few times. The chain uses TRBV18 and TRBJ2-7, with D possibly matching TRBD2 (6 bases). V dropped 4 bases and J dropped 3 bases, with 10 bases sitting between them. CDR3 length equals 13 residues. CDR1 and CDR2 (germline): KGHSH, LQKENI. In DNA form, the CDR3 reads TGTGCCAGCTCACATGGGGAGGTCTACGAGCAGTACGTC. Residues: CASSHGEVYEQYV.

The chain has TRBV12-3 or TRBV12-4 and TRBJ1-5; unclear D gene. Trimming removed 5 bases at V and 5 bases at J, with 7 bases between. This CDR3 comprises 12 residues. The CDR3 coding sequence is TGTGCCAGCAGTCTCAGCGATCAGCCCCAGCATTTT. Residues: CASSLSDQPQHF.

This clone occurred once. This rearrangement joins TRBV6-5 to TRBJ1-4; TRBD1 matches at 7 bases. In germline, CDR1 is MNHEY, CDR2 SVGAGI. The CDR3 covers 16 residues. V was clipped by 0 bases and J by 7 bases; unmatched bases: 8. CDR3 region: CASSYSDRSVSEKLFF. The CDR3 bases are TGTGCCAGCAGTTACTCGGACAGGTCTGTGAGTGAAAAACTGTTTTTT.

The rearrangement links TRBV5-1 to TRBJ1-2; D is perhaps TRBD1 (5 bases). The germline V and J ends were trimmed by 4 bases and 4 bases, with 11 bases remaining between them. The CDR3 covers 13 residues. Germline values: CDR1 SGHRS, CDR2 YFSETQ. CDR3 residues: CASSLDSVYGYTF. The CDR3 nucleotides read TGCGCCAGCAGCCTCGACAGCGTCTATGGCTACACCTTC.

This clone has a handful of counts. This chain links TRBV6-5 with TRBJ1-4; 9 bases are shared with TRBD1. Germline assignment: CDR1 MNHEY and CDR2 SVGAGI. The CDR3 totals 15 residues. J gave up 3 bases and V 6 bases, and 5 bases lay outside the gene matches. The chain's CDR3 is CASSLDRGSNEKLFF. CDR3 coding DNA: TGTGCCAGCAGCTTGGACAGGGGATCTAATGAAAAACTGTTTTTT.

The V gene is TRBV11-1, the J gene TRBJ2-5, with TRBD2 matching 8 bases. From germline, CDR1 is SGHAT and CDR2 FQDESV (reference sequence). The CDR3 covers 14 residues. The V gene end was trimmed by 6 bases and the J gene end by 4 bases; junction bases not matched to a gene: 7. The CDR3 loop is CASRSRGGGETQYF. The CDR3 nucleotides read TGTGCCAGCAGGTCACGGGGGGGCGGAGAGACCCAGTACTTC.

The V and J genes are TRBV2 and TRBJ1-1; perhaps TRBD1 as D (6 bases). The V end was cut by 7 bases, the J end by 10 bases, with 16 bases between. CDR3 length: 12 residues. The germline CDR1 and CDR2 sequences are SNHLY and FYNNEI. DNA for the CDR3: TGTGCCAGCACCGAAGGACAGCGTGGAGCTTTCTTT. Translated, it gives CASTEGQRGAFF.

V is TRBV7-3 and J is TRBJ2-3; 11 bases agree with TRBD2. This CDR3 region has 15 residues. V lost 6 bases and J lost 9; bases outside the gene matches: 11. Germline CDR1 is SGHTA and CDR2 is FQGTGA. CDR3 residues: CASSKLAGVQGTQYF. Written as DNA, the CDR3 is TGTGCCAGCAGTAAACTAGCGGGGGTCCAGGGCACGCAGTATTTT.

In DNA, the CDR3 is TGTGCCAGCAGCCCAACCGGGTTTAGCACAGATACGCAGTATTTT. Protein product: CASSPTGFSTDTQYF. The rearrangement links TRBV5-6 to TRBJ2-3; D call uncertain. Germline CDR1 SGHDT, CDR2 YYEEEE. This CDR3 has 15 amino acids. V lost 4 bases and J 0 bases, leaving 12 bases between the germline ends. Full variable domain (outside the CDR3, taken from reference TRBV5-6 and TRBJ2-3): DAGVTQSPTHLIKTRGQQVTLRCSPKSGHDTVSWYQQALGQGPQFIFQYYEEEERQRGNFPDRFSGHQFPNYSSELNVNALLLGDSALYLCASSPTGFSTDTQYFGPGTRLTVL.

The rearrangement uses TRBV6-2 or TRBV6-3 and TRBJ2-7; D ambiguous. The germline gives CDR1 MNHEY, CDR2 SVGEGT. This CDR3 has 14 residues. Trimming took 2 bases from V and 3 from J, leaving 11 bases between them. CDR3 nucleotide sequence: TGTGCCAGCAGTTACGGCGGAGTTGTCTACGAGCAGTACGTC. It encodes CASSYGGVVYEQYV.

This sequence joins TRBV30 and TRBJ2-7; 12 nucleotides line up with TRBD2. The V segment lost 3 bases and the J segment 6 bases; nucleotides outside the gene matches: 3. The CDR3 is 13 residues long. Germline CDR1 is GTSNPN and CDR2 is SVGIG (reference sequence). The CDR3 nucleotides read TGTGCCTGGAGCGCTAGCGGGGGGGCCGAGCAGTACGTC. It yields the protein CAWSASGGAEQYV.

This rearrangement joins TRBV19 to TRBJ1-6, with 7 bases identical to TRBD1. The CDR3 runs to 14 residues. Germline CDR1 is LNHDA and CDR2 is SQIVND (reference sequence). V gave up 7 bases and J gave up 6 bases; unmatched junction bases: 6. The CDR3 loop is CASTSGTVNSPLHF. DNA for the CDR3: TGTGCCAGTACCTCCGGGACAGTTAATTCACCCCTCCACTTT.

The V call is TRBV6-5, the J call TRBJ1-1; the D is unclear. Trimming shortened V by 0 bases and J by 8 bases, and 10 bases separated the two germline ends. The CDR3 is made up of 13 amino acids. CDR1 and CDR2 (germline): MNHEY, SVGAGI. CDR3 protein: CASSYSRGQEAFF. DNA of the CDR3: TGTGCCAGCAGTTACTCGCGCGGCCAGGAAGCTTTCTTT.